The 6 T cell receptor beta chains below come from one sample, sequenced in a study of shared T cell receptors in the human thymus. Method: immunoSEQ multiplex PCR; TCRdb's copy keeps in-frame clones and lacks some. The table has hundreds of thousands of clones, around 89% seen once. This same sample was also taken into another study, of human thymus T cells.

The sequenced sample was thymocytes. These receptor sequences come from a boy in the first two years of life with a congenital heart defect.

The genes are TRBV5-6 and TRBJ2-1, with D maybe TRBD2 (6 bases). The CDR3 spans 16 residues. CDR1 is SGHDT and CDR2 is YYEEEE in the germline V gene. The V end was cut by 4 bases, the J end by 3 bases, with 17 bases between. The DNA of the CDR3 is TGTGCCAGCAGCATCTCTGCGGGGCGGGGCTACAATGAGCAGTTCTTC. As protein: CASSISAGRGYNEQFF.

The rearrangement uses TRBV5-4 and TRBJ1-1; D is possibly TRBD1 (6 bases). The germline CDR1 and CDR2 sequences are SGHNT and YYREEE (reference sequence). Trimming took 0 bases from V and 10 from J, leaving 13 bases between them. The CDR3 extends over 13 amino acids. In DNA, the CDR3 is TGTGCCAGCAGCTTGGAAACAGGGTGGGTAGCTTTCTTT. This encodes CASSLETGWVAFF.

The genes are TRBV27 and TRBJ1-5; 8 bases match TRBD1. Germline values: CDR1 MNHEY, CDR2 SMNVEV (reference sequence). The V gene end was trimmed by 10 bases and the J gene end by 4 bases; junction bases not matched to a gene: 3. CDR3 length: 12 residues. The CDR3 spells CAIGQGNQPQHF. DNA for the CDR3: TGTGCCATTGGACAGGGAAATCAGCCCCAGCATTTT.

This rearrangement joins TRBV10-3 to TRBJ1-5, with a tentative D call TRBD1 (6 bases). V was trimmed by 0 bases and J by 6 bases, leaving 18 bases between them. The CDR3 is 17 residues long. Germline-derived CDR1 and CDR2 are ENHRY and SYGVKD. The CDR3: CAISESGDNQGGQPQHF. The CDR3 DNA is TGTGCCATCAGTGAGTCGGGGGACAACCAAGGAGGTCAGCCCCAGCATTTT.

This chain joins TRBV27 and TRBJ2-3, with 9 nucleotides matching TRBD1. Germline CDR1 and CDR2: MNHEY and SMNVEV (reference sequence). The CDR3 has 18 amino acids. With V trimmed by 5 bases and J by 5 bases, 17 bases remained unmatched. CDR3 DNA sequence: TGTGCCAGCAGTCCCGGGACAGGGTCGGAGGGAGTGAAAGATACGCAGTATTTT. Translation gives CASSPGTGSEGVKDTQYF.

DNA of the CDR3: TGTGCCAGCAGTTTGGACAGGGGAAACACCATATATTTT. This codes for CASSLDRGNTIYF. The rearrangement joins TRBV28 to TRBJ1-3, with 7 bases identical to TRBD1. From germline, CDR1 is MDHEN and CDR2 SYDVKM. Trimming at V came to 3 bases and at J to 4 bases, leaving 0 bases not matched to a gene. The CDR3 extends over 13 amino acids.